The rows below give T cell receptor beta chains drawn from one sample of a study of cytomegalovirus exposure and HLA in healthy donors. Method: immunoSEQ multiplex PCR; TCRdb's copy keeps in-frame clones and lacks some. This sample has 100,000 to 150,000 clones; over 60% occur once, and the top ten carry roughly 6%. Sequencing was performed on PBMCs. These receptors were taken from a woman in her thirties or forties in good health and CMV-seronegative. Both conserved end residues are part of each CDR3. D genes are given only for firm matches. Not all rows give a size; the values are once, few, many and, for expanded clones, a class.

TRBV5-1	15	.	TRBJ1-2	.	CASSNEHRAGYGYTF	TGCGCCAGCAGCAATGAACACAGGGCCGGTTATGGCTACACCTTC
TRBV19	15	.	TRBJ2-3	.	CASSMGLGAADTQYF	TGTGCCAGTAGTATGGGGCTGGGGGCGGCAGATACGCAGTATTTT
TRBV6-4	16	.	TRBJ2-1	TRBD2	CASSDRRETDLNEQFF	TGTGCCAGCAGTGATAGGCGGGAGACTGACCTTAATGAGCAGTTCTTC
TRBV4-1	16	.	TRBJ2-1	.	CASSQGGAGANNEQFF	TGCGCCAGCAGCCAAGGGGGGGCGGGGGCGAACAATGAGCAGTTCTTC
TRBV2	10	.	TRBJ2-7	.	CASAIYEQYF	TGTGCCAGCGCGATCTACGAGCAGTACTTC
TRBV2	13	.	TRBJ2-7	.	CASSRRPGEEQYF	TGTGCCAGCAGTAGGAGGCCAGGGGAAGAGCAGTACTTC
TRBV2	13	.	TRBJ1-1	.	CAAQQGSNTEAFF	TGTGCCGCTCAACAGGGATCGAACACTGAAGCTTTCTTT
TRBV2	11	.	TRBJ1-4	.	CASSYRVSLFF	TGTGCCAGCAGTTATAGAGTTAGCCTGTTTTTT
TRBV7-9	17	.	TRBJ2-1	TRBD2	CASSRTTSGRGGFEQFF	TGTGCCAGCAGCCGAACAACTAGCGGGAGGGGGGGTTTTGAGCAGTTCTTC
TRBV6-5	13	.	TRBJ1-5	.	CASSQKGNQPQHF	TGTGCCAGCAGTCAAAAGGGGAATCAGCCCCAGCATTTT
TRBV28	13	.	TRBJ1-1	.	CASSGGSGTEAFF	TGTGCCAGCTCAGGAGGCTCCGGCACTGAAGCTTTCTTT
TRBV5-5	16	.	TRBJ2-1	.	CASNLRGRSSYNEQFF	TGTGCCAGCAACCTGCGTGGGCGTTCCTCCTACAATGAGCAGTTCTTC
TRBV6-5	14	few	TRBJ2-7	TRBD1	CASSPPGQGHEQYF	TGTGCCAGCAGTCCTCCGGGACAGGGTCACGAGCAGTACTTC
TRBV5-1	15	.	TRBJ2-5	TRBD1	CASSFQGAKHETQYF	TGCGCCAGCAGCTTTCAGGGGGCCAAACACGAGACCCAGTACTTC
TRBV5-4	13	few	TRBJ2-7	.	CASSRRGTYEQYF	TGTGCCAGCAGCCGCAGGGGCACCTACGAGCAGTACTTC